Following are 24 T cell receptor beta chains from one sample sequenced in a study of blood T cell repertoires in COVID-19. The method was immunoSEQ multiplex PCR; TCRdb's version includes in-frame clones alone and lacks a portion of them. The sample yields under 200,000 clones, 79% seen once. Input material: peripheral blood. These receptors were obtained from a woman aged 60-75 years with COVID-19, enrolled during active disease.

This sequence joins TRBV15 and TRBJ2-7; TRBD1 matches at 7 bases. The germline gives CDR1 LNHNV, CDR2 YYDKDF (reference sequence). The J segment lost 1 base and the V segment lost 3 bases, leaving 6 bases of the junction unmatched. CDR3 length: 15 amino acids. CDR3 sequence reads: CATSSRTGLSYEQYF. CDR3 in DNA: TGTGCCACCAGCAGCCGGACAGGCCTTTCCTACGAGCAGTACTTC. Using reference TRBV15 and TRBJ2-7 for the parts outside the CDR3, the full variable domain is DAMVIQNPRYQVTQFGKPVTLSCSQTLNHNVMYWYQQKSSQAPKLLFHYYDKDFNNEADTPDNFQSRRPNTSFCFLDIRSPGLGDTAMYLCATSSRTGLSYEQYFGPGTRLTVT.

The chain employs TRBV19 and TRBJ1-1, with 7 bases that match TRBD1. The CDR3 length is 17 residues. V gave up 3 bases and J gave up 8 bases; unmatched junction bases: 18. Per the germline V gene, CDR1 is LNHDA and CDR2 is SQIVND (reference sequence). The CDR3 sequence is CASSIGTGDLRFTEAFF. The CDR3 region has the DNA TGTGCCAGTAGTATCGGAACAGGGGACCTACGTTTTACCGAAGCTTTCTTT.

The chain joins TRBV18 to TRBJ1-3; D not certain. The germline V gene has CDR1 KGHSH and CDR2 LQKENI. V shed 6 bases and J shed 0 bases, with 15 bases lying between them. The CDR3 loop spans 16 amino acids. This CDR3 is CASSPGVGRSGNTIYF. In DNA, the CDR3 is TGTGCCAGCTCTCCCGGTGTGGGCCGCTCTGGAAACACCATATATTTT.

The chain has TRBV7-3 and TRBJ2-7; perhaps TRBD2 as D (5 bases). Germline V gives CDR1 SGHTA, CDR2 FQGTGA. This CDR3 contains 21 residues. V lost 2 bases and J 0 bases, leaving 29 bases between the germline ends. The CDR3 loop reads CASSLSFRQKLGEPSSYEQYF. The CDR3 region has the DNA TGTGCCAGCAGCTTATCTTTCCGGCAGAAGCTGGGAGAACCGAGCTCCTACGAGCAGTACTTC.

V usage is TRBV18 and J usage is TRBJ1-1, with TRBD1 matching over 11 bases. J was trimmed by 9 bases and V by 6 bases; bases with no gene match: 12. The CDR3 sequence is 15 residues long. Per germline, CDR1 KGHSH and CDR2 LQKENI. In DNA form, the CDR3 reads TGTGCCAGCTCGGATCGGACAGGGGGCGAATCCAAAGCTTTCTTT. Protein sequence: CASSDRTGGESKAFF.

The chain recombines TRBV7-9 with TRBJ1-4, with D maybe TRBD1 (5 bases). The germline V and J ends were trimmed by 1 base and 2 bases, with 8 bases remaining between them. The germline V gene encodes CDR1 SEHNR and CDR2 FQNEAQ (reference sequence). The CDR3 is made up of 15 amino acids. Here the CDR3 DNA reads TGTGCCAGCAGCTTAGGGGCAGGGACTAATGAAAAACTGTTTTTT. Amino acid sequence: CASSLGAGTNEKLFF.

This rearrangement joins TRBV3-1 (or the pseudogene TRBV3-2) to TRBJ1-3; D is uncertain. Germline CDR1 and CDR2: LGHDT and YNNKEL (reference sequence). With 0 bases removed from V and 4 bases from J, the gap between germline ends came to 10 bases. The CDR3 spans 15 residues. CDR3: CASSQDRVTGNTIYF. CDR3 sequence (DNA): TGTGCCAGCAGCCAAGATCGGGTAACAGGAAACACCATATATTTT.

The chain employs TRBV5-1 and TRBJ1-2; D might be TRBD1 (6 bases). This CDR3 region has 15 residues. Trimming shortened V by 4 bases and J by 0 bases, and 13 bases separated the two germline ends. Germline lookup yields CDR1 SGHRS and CDR2 YFSETQ. CDR3 protein: CASSIQGDTNYGYTF. CDR3 sequence (DNA): TGCGCCAGCAGCATACAGGGAGATACTAACTATGGCTACACCTTC.

This clone was seen a few times. The V and J genes are TRBV5-1 and TRBJ2-3, with 9 positions matching TRBD1. The germline V gene encodes CDR1 SGHRS and CDR2 YFSETQ. V gave up 4 bases and J gave up 3 bases; unmatched junction bases: 9. This CDR3 has 16 residues. CDR3 sequence: CASSDPTGGHTDTQYF. The CDR3 DNA reads TGCGCCAGCAGCGACCCCACAGGGGGCCATACAGATACGCAGTATTTT.

The gene calls are TRBV19 and TRBJ2-5, with D tentatively TRBD1 (6 bases). Germline V CDR1 and CDR2: LNHDA, SQIVND (reference sequence). Trimming took off 3 bases at V and 4 bases at J, with 15 bases between the two ends. This CDR3 is built from 15 residues. CDR3 bases: TGTGCCAGTAGTATCACCAGGGGTTTAGGAGAGACCCAGTACTTC. Translated: CASSITRGLGETQYF.

The chain joins TRBV10-3 to TRBJ1-3; D gene ambiguous. Germline assignment: CDR1 ENHRY and CDR2 SYGVKD. V was trimmed by 3 bases and J by 4 bases, leaving 10 bases between them. CDR3 length equals 14 residues. The CDR3, as DNA: TGTGCCATCAGTGACTCGAGGGAGGGAAACACCATATATTTT. Translated, it gives CAISDSREGNTIYF.

This clone was seen a single time. The chain uses TRBV6-6 and TRBJ1-1, with 7 bases lining up with TRBD1. J gave up 4 bases and V 6 bases, and 8 bases lay outside the gene matches. In germline, CDR1 is MNHNY, CDR2 SVGAGI (reference sequence). CDR3 length: 14 amino acids. In nucleotides, the CDR3 is TGTGCCAGCAGACTCGACAGGGCCGCCACTGAAGCTTTCTTT. The encoded protein is CASRLDRAATEAFF.

The chain is built from TRBV5-4 and TRBJ2-2, with TRBD1 matching over 7 bases. Germline CDR1 SGHNT, CDR2 YYREEE (reference sequence). The CDR3 has 15 amino acids. V lost 2 bases and J lost 1; bases outside the gene matches: 2. The CDR3 protein is CASSFRDRNTGELFF. In DNA form, the CDR3 reads TGTGCCAGCAGCTTCCGGGACAGGAACACCGGGGAGCTGTTTTTT.

This chain links TRBV5-4 with TRBJ2-3, with 14 bases matching TRBD2. The CDR3 consists of 19 residues. The V gene's germline CDR1 is SGHNT and CDR2 YYREEE (reference sequence). The V and J ends lost 3 bases and 3 bases, in that order; junction bases with no gene match: 12. As DNA, the CDR3 is TGTGCCAGCAGCTCCCCCGGGACTAGCGGGAGTTTTGGTACAGATACGCAGTATTTT. This gives the protein CASSSPGTSGSFGTDTQYF.

The CDR3 sequence: CASPWGGTTTGTGGLGHYGYTF. In nucleotides, the CDR3 is TGTGCCAGCCCTTGGGGCGGTACCACAACAGGTACAGGGGGCTTGGGGCACTATGGCTACACCTTC. V and J are TRBV27 and TRBJ1-2; TRBD1 matches at 9 bases. CDR1 is MNHEY, CDR2 SMNVEV, per germline (reference sequence). The CDR3 length is 22 residues. Trimming cost V 8 bases and J 3 bases; bases outside gene matches: 31.

This chain connects TRBV6-5 to TRBJ1-4, with D maybe TRBD1 (6 bases). V was shortened by 6 bases and J by 8 bases, with 16 bases between the two germline ends. The CDR3 totals 14 residues. The germline V gene encodes CDR1 MNHEY and CDR2 SVGAGI. DNA for the CDR3: TGTGCCAGCAGAGCGGGGGGCCTTGGGGAAAAACTGTTTTTT. Its translation: CASRAGGLGEKLFF.

The CDR3 spells CASSPYSGKGETQYF. DNA of the CDR3: TGTGCCAGCTCACCTTACAGCGGGAAGGGAGAGACCCAGTACTTC. The chain links TRBV18 to TRBJ2-5, with 7 bases lining up with TRBD2. V shed 3 bases and J 4 bases; nucleotides not matched to a gene: 8. Germline V CDR1 and CDR2: KGHSH, LQKENI. The CDR3 spans 15 residues.

In DNA form, the CDR3 reads TGTGCCATCAGTGAGTCTAAGGGGACTGAAGCTTTCTTT. This codes for CAISESKGTEAFF. The chain joins TRBV10-3 to TRBJ1-1; TRBD1 is a possible D gene (5 bases). Trimming pared 0 bases from V and 5 bases from J, leaving 7 bases between. Per germline, CDR1 ENHRY and CDR2 SYGVKD. This CDR3 has 13 amino acids.

This sequence joins TRBV6-5 and TRBJ2-1, with D unclear. The V gene lost 7 bases and the J gene lost 6 bases, with 19 bases spanning the gap. Germline CDR1 and CDR2: MNHEY and SVGAGI. CDR3 size: 15 residues. The CDR3 loop reads CASTPLRIVGNEQFF. CDR3 DNA sequence: TGTGCCAGCACCCCCTTGAGGATAGTAGGCAATGAGCAGTTCTTC.

V and J are TRBV5-4 and TRBJ2-1; 9 bases fit TRBD1. Germline values: CDR1 SGHNT, CDR2 YYREEE (reference sequence). J lost 1 base, V lost 1 base, and 12 bases had no gene match. The CDR3 consists of 19 residues. The CDR3 loop reads CASSLNRQGGRPSYNEQFF. The CDR3 DNA is TGTGCCAGCAGCTTGAATCGACAGGGGGGCCGCCCTTCCTACAATGAGCAGTTCTTC.

The chain combines TRBV2 with TRBJ2-4, with D tentatively TRBD2 (7 bases). CDR1 and CDR2 from the germline V gene are SNHLY and FYNNEI. Deletions cut 5 bases from V and 8 bases from J, with 16 bases between. The CDR3 length is 14 residues. The CDR3 DNA follows: TGTGCCAGCAGTTGGGGGGGGCCCGGGGACATTCAGTACTTC. Amino acid sequence: CASSWGGPGDIQYF. The full variable domain, completed using reference TRBV2 and TRBJ2-4, is EPEVTQTPSHQVTQMGQEVILRCVPISNHLYFYWYRQILGQKVEFLVSFYNNEISEKSEIFDDQFSVERPDGSNFTLKIRSTKLEDSAMYFCASSWGGPGDIQYFGAGTRLSVL.

The chain joins TRBV7-6 to TRBJ2-1; 8 bases fit TRBD2. V lost 7 bases, J lost 0 bases, and 8 bases stayed unmatched. The length of the CDR3 is 16 residues. CDR1 is SGHVS, CDR2 FNYEAQ, per germline. The CDR3 here is CASIILAGSSYNEQFF. The CDR3 DNA is TGTGCCAGCATAATTCTAGCGGGCAGCTCCTACAATGAGCAGTTCTTC.

The CDR3 DNA sequence: TGTGCCACCGGGGCCCGTATCACAGATACGCAGTATTTT. Amino acid sequence: CATGARITDTQYF. V gene TRBV24-1 combines with J gene TRBJ2-3, with D tentatively TRBD1 (5 bases). Trimming took 9 bases from V and 2 from J, leaving 11 bases between them. The CDR3 runs 13 residues. From germline, CDR1 is KGHDR and CDR2 SFDVKD.

A single count supports this clone. V gene TRBV6-5 combines with J gene TRBJ2-7; TRBD2 matches at 7 bases. The CDR3 is made up of 15 amino acids. Germline CDR1 is MNHEY and CDR2 is SVGAGI. V shed 6 bases, J shed 0 bases, and the junction held 8 bases outside the gene matches. The CDR3 region has the DNA TGTGCCAGCAGCTCTAGCGGACCGAGCTCCTACGAGCAGTACTTC. Translated, it gives CASSSSGPSSYEQYF.